The clone carrying this TCR beta chain was observed once. Repertoires were generated with immunoSEQ multiplex PCR, while TCRdb's copy carries only in-frame clones and drops some. The sample yields 150,000 or so clones, 70% to 90% seen once. These data come from a study of T cell responses to AZD1222 COVID-19 vaccine. Trimming left V 4 bases short and J 2 bases short, with 16 bases between. The V gene's germline CDR1 is SGHRS and CDR2 YFSETQ. The CDR3 spans 15 residues. The receptor was derived from an adult in good health. The chain combines TRBV5-1 with TRBJ2-7; D tentatively fits TRBD1 or TRBD2 (5 bases each). The material was peripheral blood, obtained on day 0 of AZD1222 vaccination. The CDR3 DNA is TGCGCCAGCAGCCAGTACGGGACGGGGACCTACGAGCAGTACTTC. This sequence encodes CASSQYGTGTYEQYF.